This TCR beta chain was captured in a study of T cell responses to AZD1222 COVID-19 vaccine. V was clipped by 3 bases and J by 0 bases; unmatched bases: 11. Germline V gene sequence: CDR1 KGHSH, CDR2 LQKENI. The CDR3 contains 19 residues. Sequencing was performed with immunoSEQ multiplex PCR; in TCRdb, only in-frame clones are kept and a portion is missing. Among more than 60,000 clones listed, about nine tenths were seen once. This material consisted of peripheral blood, taken on day 0 of AZD1222 vaccination. The sequence was obtained from an adult in good health. The J gene is TRBJ2-6, the V gene TRBV18, with 7 bases lining up with TRBD1. The CDR3 DNA is TGTGCCAGCTCACCCCGAATCGACAGGGCTGGCTCTGGGGCCAACGTCCTGACTTTC. Amino acids: CASSPRIDRAGSGANVLTF.